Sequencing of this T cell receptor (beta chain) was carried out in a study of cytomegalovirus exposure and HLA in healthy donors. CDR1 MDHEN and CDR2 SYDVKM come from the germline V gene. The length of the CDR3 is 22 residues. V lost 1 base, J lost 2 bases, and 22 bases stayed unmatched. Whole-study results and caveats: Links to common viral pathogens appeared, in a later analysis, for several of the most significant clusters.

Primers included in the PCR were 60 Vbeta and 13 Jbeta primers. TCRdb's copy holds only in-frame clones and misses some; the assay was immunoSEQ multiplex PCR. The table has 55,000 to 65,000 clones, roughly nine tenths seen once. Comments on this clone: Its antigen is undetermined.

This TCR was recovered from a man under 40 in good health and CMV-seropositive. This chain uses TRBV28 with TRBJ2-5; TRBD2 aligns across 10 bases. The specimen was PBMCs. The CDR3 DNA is TGTGCCAGCAGTTTATTTCTCAGAGTACGGAGACTAGCGGGTCTCCCTCAAGAGACCCAGTACTTC. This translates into CASSLFLRVRRLAGLPQETQYF. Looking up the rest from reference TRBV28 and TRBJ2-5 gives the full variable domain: DVKVTQSSRYLVKRTGEKVFLECVQDMDHENMFWYRQDPGLGLRLIYFSYDVKMKEKGDIPEGYSVSREKKERFSLILESASTNQTSMYLCASSLFLRVRRLAGLPQETQYFGPGTRLLVL.